These T cell receptor beta chains were read from a single sample in a study of cytomegalovirus exposure and HLA in healthy donors. Profiling relied on immunoSEQ multiplex PCR, and the TCRdb table lists in-frame clones only, not all of them. The sample consists of some 90,000 clones, around four fifths of them appearing once. Sequencing used PBMCs. All receptors derive from a male donor in good health and CMV-seropositive. Both conserved end residues are part of each CDR3. The D gene is left open where the match is weak. Where a row states a size, it is once, few, many or the class of an expanded clone; other rows omit it.

TRBJ2-7 . TRBV5-1 . TGCGCCAGCAAAAGAGAGGACAGCTCCTACGAGCAGTACTTC CASKREDSSYEQYF
TRBJ1-6 . TRBV19 . TGTGCCAGCCGACAGAGCTCCTATAATTCACCCCTCCACTTT CASRQSSYNSPLHF
TRBJ2-1 . TRBV7-8 . TGTGCCAGCAGCCGAGGCCGAACTAGCTACAATGAGCAGTTCTTC CASSRGRTSYNEQFF
TRBJ1-2 . TRBV29-1 . TGCAGCGTTGAAGGAGGTGGCTACACCTTC CSVEGGGYTF
TRBJ2-2 once TRBV5-6 TRBD2 TGTGCCAGCAGCTCGCAGAGCGGGGGGTGGACCGGGGAGCTGTTTTTT CASSSQSGGWTGELFF
TRBJ1-1 . TRBV6-1 TRBD1 TGTGCCAGCAGATTACAGGGGGCTGAAGCTTTCTTT CASRLQGAEAFF
TRBJ2-1 once TRBV7-9 . TGTGCCAGCAGCCGCAACGGGTATCGGGATGAGCAGTTCTTC CASSRNGYRDEQFF
TRBJ2-7 . TRBV7-9 . TGTTCCAGCAGCGCCCGTTCCTACGAGCAGTACTTC CSSSARSYEQYF
TRBJ1-4 few TRBV5-5 . TGTGCCAGCAGTTCGACCAACGGGGATAATGAAAAACTGTTTTTT CASSSTNGDNEKLFF
TRBJ2-6 . TRBV19 TRBD1 TGTGCCAGTAGTTCCGGACAGGGGGTCTCTGGGGCCAACGTCCTGACTTTC CASSSGQGVSGANVLTF
TRBJ2-1 . TRBV7-9 TRBD2 TGTGCCAGCAGCCCGAGGACTAGCGCGGGTGAGCAGTTCTTC CASSPRTSAGEQFF
TRBJ2-7 few TRBV18 . TGTGCCAGCTCACTATCCTCAGGGGACCACGAGCAGTACTTC CASSLSSGDHEQYF
TRBJ1-2 . TRBV28 . TGTGCCAGCAGTTCATCAGGGTTGGGCTACACCTTC CASSSSGLGYTF
TRBJ1-1 . TRBV30 . TGTGCCTGGTCCAGGGACTCAAGAGGAGGAACTGAAGCTTTCTTT CAWSRDSRGGTEAFF
TRBJ2-3 . TRBV7-3 . TGTGCCAGCAGCTCCCTAGCGTCTAGCACAGATACGCAGTATTTT CASSSLASSTDTQYF
TRBJ2-7 few TRBV27 TRBD1 TGTGCCAGCAGTGACTATCGACAGGGCTACGAGCAGTACTTC CASSDYRQGYEQYF
TRBJ1-1 . TRBV10-3 . TGTGCCATCAGTGAGTCCGAAAGAGGGCACAGCGCTAACACTGAAGCTTTCTTT CAISESERGHSANTEAFF
TRBJ2-5 . TRBV13 TRBD1 TGTGCCAGCAGCTTACGGACAGGGAAAGAGACCCAGTACTTC CASSLRTGKETQYF
TRBJ2-5 . TRBV18 . TGTGCCAGCTCACCCCCTAGCGAGAACCAAGAGACCCAGTACTTC CASSPPSENQETQYF
TRBJ2-7 . TRBV19 TRBD2 TGTGCCAGTAGTGCTCTAGCGGGAGGAGAGTACGAGCAGTACTTC CASSALAGGEYEQYF
TRBJ2-3 . TRBV7-9 . TGTGCCAGCAGCTCGCGACAGTCCAGCCACACAGATACGCAGTATTTT CASSSRQSSHTDTQYF
TRBJ1-2 . TRBV6-1 . TGTGCCAGCAGTGAAGAGAGGGGGGGGGACTATGGCTACACCTTC CASSEERGGDYGYTF
TRBJ2-7 once TRBV15 . TGTGCCACCAGTCACGGACGGGGTCGATACGAGCAGTACTTC CATSHGRGRYEQYF
TRBJ2-2 . TRBV6-5 TRBD1 TGTGCCAGCAGTACTCGGGACAGCTACACCGGGGAGCTGTTTTTT CASSTRDSYTGELFF
TRBJ2-7 . TRBV2 . TGTGCCAGCACCCCTGGGGCGTGGGAGCAGTACTTC CASTPGAWEQYF
TRBJ2-1 . TRBV27 . TGTGCCACCGAGGGGGGGCTAGGCGAGCAGTTCTTC CATEGGLGEQFF
TRBJ2-7 . TRBV28 TRBD1 TGTGCCAGCAGTTTTCCTTGGGACAGGTCCCCGTCGGAGCAGTACTTC CASSFPWDRSPSEQYF
TRBJ1-1 . TRBV9 . TGTGCCAGCAGCGTCGACAGGAACACTGAAGCTTTCTTT CASSVDRNTEAFF
TRBJ2-7 . TRBV19 TRBD2 TGTGCCAGTAGTACGCTAGCGGGAATTTACGAGCAGTACTTC CASSTLAGIYEQYF
TRBJ1-2 . TRBV7-9 . TGTGCCAGCAGCTTAACGGACAGTAGTCGGGGCTACACCTTC CASSLTDSSRGYTF
TRBJ2-1 . TRBV27 . TGTGCCAGCAGTACTACAGGGACCCCTCCTTACAATGAGCAGTTCTTC CASSTTGTPPYNEQFF
TRBJ2-7 . TRBV10-3 . TGTGCCATCAGTGAGGACGGGACCTACGAGCAGTACTTC CAISEDGTYEQYF
TRBJ2-1 . TRBV28 TRBD2 TGTGCCAGCACCTATGGGGCTAGCGGGCTCAATGAGCAGTTCTTC CASTYGASGLNEQFF
TRBJ2-6 . TRBV9 . TGTGCCAGTCAGGATGGCGGGGCCAACGTCCTGACTTTC CASQDGGANVLTF
TRBJ2-5 . TRBV19 TRBD1 TGTGCCAGTAGTATAAGACAGGGGGCAGGGGAGACCCAGTACTTC CASSIRQGAGETQYF
TRBJ2-5 once TRBV7-2 . TGTGCCAGCAGCTTTGGGCTATTGGAGACCCAGTACTTC CASSFGLLETQYF
TRBJ2-1 . TRBV6-4 TRBD2 TGTGCCAGCAGTAGACTAGCGGGAGGGGGCAATGAGCAGTTCTTC CASSRLAGGGNEQFF
TRBJ2-4 . TRBV7-2 TRBD2 TGTGCCAGCAGCTTAGACAGAGGGTCTAGCGGGGGTTTGGACTTC CASSLDRGSSGGLDF
TRBJ2-5 . TRBV5-1 . TGCGCCAGCAGCTTGGGATCGGGGATGGGGGAGACCCAGTACTTC CASSLGSGMGETQYF
TRBJ2-7 . TRBV27 . TGTGCCAGCAGTTCTGCCGGCGGTGGCTCCTACGAGCAGTACTTC CASSSAGGGSYEQYF
TRBJ1-2 . TRBV28 TRBD1 TGTGCCATCCAGGGGGTTGACAGCTATGGCTACACCTTC CAIQGVDSYGYTF
TRBJ2-7 . TRBV7-8 . TGTGCCAGCAGCTTACGGGACACATCCTCTCAAGAGCAGTACTTC CASSLRDTSSQEQYF
TRBJ2-7 . TRBV5-1 . TGCGCCAGCAGCTACAGTTACGAGCAGTACTTC CASSYSYEQYF
TRBJ1-2 . TRBV6-5 . TGTGCCAGCAGTTACGACACGATCCCCTATGGCTACACCTTC CASSYDTIPYGYTF
TRBJ1-5 . TRBV29-1 TRBD1 TGCAGCGTAGGACAGGCGGATCAGCCCCAGCATTTT CSVGQADQPQHF
TRBJ2-5 once TRBV5-4 . TGTGCCAGCAGCTCTGGGCAGGGGACCCAAGAGACCCAGTACTTC CASSSGQGTQETQYF
TRBJ1-5 few TRBV5-1 TRBD1 TGCGCCAGCAGCTCTGGGACAGCCCCTAATCAGCCCCAGCATTTT CASSSGTAPNQPQHF
TRBJ1-5 . TRBV6-5 TRBD1 TGTGCCAGCAGCCGCGACAGGGGCAATCAGCCCCAGCATTTT CASSRDRGNQPQHF